This T cell receptor (beta chain) derives from a study of cytomegalovirus exposure and HLA in healthy donors. This clone appeared a few times. As yet, its antigen is unknown. General study findings and limits: TCR beta sequences reportedly predicted most subjects' HLA-A and HLA-B alleles accurately. The investigators catalogued 150 to 200 TCR beta chains as cytomegalovirus-associated. Prior analysis indicated that the majority of TCR beta V segments exhibited productivity approximately 87% or approximately 30% of the time. HLA alleles showed associations with 15,000 to 20,000 TCR beta sequences in a later analysis, at a 0.05 false discovery rate.

Germline CDR1 reads SGHNT; CDR2 reads YYREEE (reference sequence). The CDR3 runs to 14 residues. Trimming took 2 bases from V and 8 from J; bases not matched to a gene: 9. Vbeta (60) and Jbeta (13) primers were used in the PCR. This table comes from immunoSEQ multiplex PCR, and its TCRdb copy is limited to in-frame clones, with some not included. The sample includes approximately 100,000 clones, around 79% of them seen just once. The origin of this receptor is a man aged 60 to 69 in good health and CMV-seropositive. The chain couples TRBV5-4 to TRBJ1-1; 7 bases are a match to TRBD1. Sequenced input: PBMCs. The CDR3 region is CASSFAGGGMEAFF. As DNA, the CDR3 is TGTGCCAGCAGCTTCGCAGGGGGTGGCATGGAAGCTTTCTTT.